This entry features one TCR beta chain sequence. The germline V gene has CDR1 SGHVS and CDR2 FNYEAQ. V was clipped by 5 bases and J by 5 bases; unmatched bases: 14. The CDR3 sequence is 18 residues long. TCRdb called the 5' RACE reads again in MiXCR, with one record for every CDR3 protein. The table lists 150,000 to 200,000 distinct CDR3 sequences, approximately 6% of them singletons. The record originates from a study of T cells after yellow fever vaccination. The sample here was CD4+ T cells sorted from PBMCs, taken on the day of the first yellow fever vaccination. The clonotype was recovered from a man between 18 and 35 years old who received the YFV17D yellow fever vaccine. The chain has TRBV7-6 and TRBJ2-2; the match to TRBD2 covers 10 bases. The CDR3 sequence: CASSPPTAGGLLTGELFF. CDR3 sequence (DNA): TGTGCCAGCAGCCCCCCGACAGCGGGGGGGCTATTGACCGGGGAGCTGTTTTTT.